Included here is one T cell receptor (beta chain) sequence, with context. Its antigen is unidentified. This entry is derived from a study of cytomegalovirus exposure and HLA in healthy donors. PCR was performed using 60 Vbeta and 13 Jbeta primers. Only in-frame clones appear in the TCRdb table, and some are missing; sequencing was by immunoSEQ multiplex PCR. The table has 200,000 to 250,000 clones, 75% to 85% seen once. Study-wide results and limits: As a later analysis showed, a missense DCLRE1C variant was linked to trimming of TCR beta V- and J-genes. Among immune exposure information, only CMV serostatus was available.

Trimming removed 5 bases from V and 1 base from J; junction bases left unmatched: 10. The CDR3 length is 16 residues. Germline CDR1 reads MNHEY; CDR2 reads SMNVEV (reference sequence). The sequenced sample was PBMCs. The receptor was isolated from a woman in her sixties in good health and CMV-seropositive. The rearrangement uses TRBV27 and TRBJ1-2, with 7 bases matching TRBD1. In DNA, the CDR3 is TGTGCCAGCAGTCCTAGTTCTGGGGACAGTAACTATGGCTACACCTTC. As protein: CASSPSSGDSNYGYTF.